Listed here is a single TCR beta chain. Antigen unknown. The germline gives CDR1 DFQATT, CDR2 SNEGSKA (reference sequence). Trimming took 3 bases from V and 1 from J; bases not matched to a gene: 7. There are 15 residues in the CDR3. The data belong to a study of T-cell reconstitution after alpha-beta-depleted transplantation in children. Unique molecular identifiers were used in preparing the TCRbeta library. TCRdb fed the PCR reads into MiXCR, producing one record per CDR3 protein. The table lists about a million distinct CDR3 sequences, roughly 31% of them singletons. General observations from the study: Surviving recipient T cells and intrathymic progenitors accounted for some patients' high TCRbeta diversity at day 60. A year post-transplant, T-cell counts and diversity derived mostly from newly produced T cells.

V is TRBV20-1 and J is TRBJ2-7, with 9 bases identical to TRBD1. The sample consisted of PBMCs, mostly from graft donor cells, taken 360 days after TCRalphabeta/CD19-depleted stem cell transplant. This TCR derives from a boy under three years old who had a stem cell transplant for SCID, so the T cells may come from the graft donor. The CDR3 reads CSASLPDRGSYEQYF. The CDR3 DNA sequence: TGCAGTGCTAGTCTACCGGACAGGGGTTCCTACGAGCAGTACTTC.